Presented here are 27 T cell receptor beta chains from one specimen sequenced in a study of T cell responses to AZD1222 COVID-19 vaccine. The table came from immunoSEQ multiplex PCR; TCRdb's copy has only in-frame clones and leaves some out. The sample includes around 120,000 clones, roughly 84% of them seen just once. Sequences were derived from peripheral blood, sampled on day 0 of AZD1222 vaccination. The source is an adult in good health.

The chain combines TRBV6-4 with TRBJ2-1, with unresolved D. This CDR3 spans 14 amino acids. V was shortened by 2 bases and J by 5 bases, with 10 bases between the two germline ends. The germline V gene encodes CDR1 MRHNA and CDR2 SNTAGT. CDR3 coding DNA: TGTGCCAGCAGTGACCATTCCCGAAACAATGAGCAGTTCTTC. Its translation is CASSDHSRNNEQFF.

This clone was seen more than once but under ten times. V gene TRBV14 combines with J gene TRBJ1-3, with D unresolved. CDR3 size: 16 residues. Looked up from germline, CDR1 is SGHDN and CDR2 is FVKESK. V was cut by 2 bases and J by 0 bases, with 11 bases left in between. This CDR3 reads CASSQKAGFSGNTIYF. The CDR3 DNA is TGTGCCAGCAGCCAAAAGGCGGGATTCTCTGGAAACACCATATATTTT.

The chain recombines TRBV12-3 or TRBV12-4 with TRBJ2-7; no reliable D call. This CDR3 has 12 residues. The V end was cut by 4 bases, the J end by 2 bases, with 6 bases between. The CDR3 coding sequence is TGTGCCAGCAGTTACACAACCTACGAGCAGTACTTC. Protein sequence: CASSYTTYEQYF.

The rearrangement joins TRBV6-5 to TRBJ2-7; no clear D. With 10 bases removed from V and 3 bases from J, the gap between germline ends came to 19 bases. CDR1 is MNHEY and CDR2 is SVGAGI in the germline V gene. The CDR3 has 14 residues. In nucleotides, the CDR3 is TGTGCCACCACCGAGTCCCTACGACGCTACGAGCAGTACTTC. This codes for CATTESLRRYEQYF.

This clone has just a few counts. The J gene is TRBJ1-4, the V gene TRBV5-1, with TRBD1 matching over 8 bases. J lost 9 bases, V lost 0 bases, and 4 bases had no gene match. The germline gives CDR1 SGHRS, CDR2 YFSETQ. The CDR3 is made up of 14 amino acids. In nucleotides, the CDR3 is TGCGCCAGCAGCTTGGGACAGGGGCGGCAAAAACTGTTTTTT. Amino acid sequence: CASSLGQGRQKLFF.

This clone has a handful of counts. The rearrangement links TRBV9 to TRBJ2-2, with D perhaps matching TRBD2 (6 bases). Per the germline V gene, CDR1 is SGDLS and CDR2 is YYNGEE. The V end lost 2 bases, the J end lost 5 bases, and 13 bases lay between the germline ends. This CDR3 has 15 amino acids. The CDR3 spells CASSVRDFGTGELFF. The CDR3, as DNA: TGTGCCAGCAGCGTTCGGGACTTCGGGACCGGGGAGCTGTTTTTT.

The chain has TRBV5-4 and TRBJ1-1, with D possibly being TRBD1 (6 bases). The CDR3 consists of 14 residues. V lost 4 bases and J lost 4, with 14 bases in between. The germline CDR1 and CDR2 sequences are SGHNT and YYREEE (reference sequence). CDR3 nucleotide sequence: TGTGCCAGCAGCCCCTTCGGAGGGGGCACTGAAGCTTTCTTT. It translates to CASSPFGGGTEAFF. The full variable domain, in which reference TRBV5-4 and TRBJ1-1 provide the parts outside the CDR3, is ETGVTQSPTHLIKTRGQQVTLRCSSQSGHNTVSWYQQALGQGPQFIFQYYREEENGRGNFPPRFSGLQFPNYSSELNVNALELDDSALYLCASSPFGGGTEAFFGQGTRLTVV.

The chain uses TRBV7-9 and TRBJ1-6, with no clear D. The CDR3 covers 17 residues. Trimming removed 8 bases from V and 3 bases from J, with 20 bases in between. Germline-derived CDR1 and CDR2 are SEHNR and FQNEAQ (reference sequence). The DNA for the CDR3 is TGTGCCAGCCAAGGTGCGAAGAGTGTTCTCTATAATTCACCCCTCCACTTT. Translation: CASQGAKSVLYNSPLHF.

The rearrangement links TRBV7-2 to TRBJ2-3; D unresolved. The CDR3 sequence is 13 residues long. From germline, CDR1 is SGHTA and CDR2 FQGNSA. Trimming left V 1 base short and J 8 bases short, with 10 bases between. The CDR3 DNA reads TGTGCCAGCAGCTTAGACCTTGAAGCTACGCAGTATTTT. Protein product: CASSLDLEATQYF.

Note on this clone: Germline is not matched at one junction end, which may reflect a read error. V usage is TRBV2 and J usage is TRBJ2-1; the match to TRBD1 covers 9 bases. Per germline, CDR1 SNHLY and CDR2 FYNNEI. The CDR3 has 15 amino acids. The CDR3 loop is CASREGTGTYNEQFF. The CDR3 nucleotides read TGTGCCAGCAGAGAAGGGACAGGGACCTACAATGAGCAGTTCTTC. Full variable domain (remainder filled in from reference TRBV2 and TRBJ2-1): EPEVTQTPSHQVTQMGQEVILRCVPISNHLYFYWYRQILGQKVEFLVSFYNNEISEKSEIFDDQFSVERPDGSNFTLKIRSTKLEDSAMYFCASREGTGTYNEQFFGPGTRLTVL.

The CDR3 reads CASSPSTGGHIYEQYF. The DNA for the CDR3 is TGTGCCAGCAGCCCGTCGACAGGGGGCCACATTTACGAGCAGTACTTC. This chain links TRBV7-9 with TRBJ2-7; 10 bases agree with TRBD1. This CDR3 comprises 16 residues. CDR1 is SEHNR and CDR2 is FQNEAQ in the germline V gene (reference sequence). Trimming cost V 5 bases and J 4 bases; bases outside gene matches: 11.

The chain combines TRBV6-6 with TRBJ2-2; TRBD2 matches at 9 bases. Trimming at V came to 5 bases and at J to 3 bases, leaving 10 bases not matched to a gene. This CDR3 has 17 amino acids. Germline assignment: CDR1 MNHNY and CDR2 SVGAGI (reference sequence). The CDR3 DNA is TGTGCCAGCAGTCCTTGGCGGGGGGGCCGAGACACCGGGGAGCTGTTTTTT. Translation: CASSPWRGGRDTGELFF.

This clone was detected once. The chain links TRBV14 to TRBJ1-2, with a possible D match to TRBD1 (5 bases). With 3 bases removed from V and 5 bases from J, the gap between germline ends came to 13 bases. There are 14 residues in the CDR3. Per the germline V gene, CDR1 is SGHDN and CDR2 is FVKESK. CDR3 sequence: CASSHLGVQYGYTF. The CDR3 DNA reads as TGTGCCAGCAGCCATTTGGGGGTTCAATATGGCTACACCTTC.

This chain uses TRBV24-1 with TRBJ2-1, with 7 bases fitting TRBD2. The ends lost 6 bases at V and 5 bases at J; junction bases unmatched: 9. Germline assignment: CDR1 KGHDR and CDR2 SFDVKD. This CDR3 is built from 15 residues. The CDR3 DNA reads TGTGCCACCAGTAGAAGGCTGGCGGGAGACAATGAGCAGTTCTTC. Amino acids: CATSRRLAGDNEQFF.

The rearrangement links TRBV27 to TRBJ1-4, with 8 bases matching TRBD1. The CDR3 sequence is 14 residues long. V shed 5 bases, J shed 7 bases, and the junction held 6 bases outside the gene matches. Germline V CDR1 and CDR2: MNHEY, SMNVEV (reference sequence). CDR3 region: CASSTTGAGEKLFF. The CDR3 coding sequence is TGTGCCAGCAGTACGACAGGGGCGGGTGAAAAACTGTTTTTT.

In this sample, this clone turned up once. The chain combines TRBV11-2 with TRBJ2-7; D uncertain. The germline V and J ends were trimmed by 1 base and 4 bases, with 5 bases remaining between them. The CDR3 is made up of 12 amino acids. Germline CDR1 is SGHAT and CDR2 is FQNNGV. CDR3 region: CASSLGVYEQYF. The DNA of the CDR3 is TGTGCCAGCAGCTTAGGCGTATACGAGCAGTACTTC. Filled out from reference TRBV11-2 and TRBJ2-7, the complete variable domain reads EAGVAQSPRYKIIEKRQSVAFWCNPISGHATLYWYQQILGQGPKLLIQFQNNGVVDDSQLPKDRFSAERLKGVDSTLKIQPAKLEDSAVYLCASSLGVYEQYFGPGTRLTVT.

The CDR3 is CASSLSLEDTQYF. In DNA form, the CDR3 reads TGCGCCAGCAGCCTCAGCCTGGAGGATACGCAGTATTTT. The chain combines TRBV4-3 with TRBJ2-3; D remains unclear. The CDR3 spans 13 residues. The V end was cut by 4 bases, the J end by 6 bases, with 11 bases between. Germline CDR1 LGHNA, CDR2 YSLEER.

The CDR3 here is CSASPLFASGNTGNEQFF. The CDR3 region has the DNA TGCAGTGCTAGTCCGCTCTTCGCTAGCGGGAATACGGGTAATGAGCAGTTCTTC. The rearrangement uses TRBV20-1 and TRBJ2-1, with 9 positions matching TRBD2. J was trimmed by 7 bases and V by 3 bases; bases with no gene match: 19. Germline lookup yields CDR1 DFQATT and CDR2 SNEGSKA (reference sequence). The length of the CDR3 is 18 residues.

The gene calls are TRBV28 and TRBJ2-7; the match to TRBD1 covers 10 bases. This CDR3 contains 15 residues. The J segment lost 2 bases and the V segment lost 7 bases, leaving 8 bases of the junction unmatched. CDR1 MDHEN and CDR2 SYDVKM come from the germline V gene. CDR3 residues: CASTEMGTGAYEQYF. CDR3 nucleotides: TGTGCCAGCACCGAGATGGGGACAGGGGCCTACGAGCAGTACTTC.

This chain joins TRBV28 and TRBJ2-3; tentative D call: TRBD2 (5 bases). The CDR3 contains 16 residues. Germline-derived CDR1 and CDR2 are MDHEN and SYDVKM. Trimming left V 5 bases short and J 5 bases short, with 20 bases between. This CDR3 reads CASSLIHSARGDTQYF. The CDR3 coding sequence is TGTGCCAGCAGTCTAATCCATAGCGCCAGAGGAGATACGCAGTATTTT.

The chain joins TRBV7-9 to TRBJ2-7; 7 nucleotides agree with TRBD1. Germline V gene lookup returns CDR1 SEHNR and CDR2 FQNEAQ (reference sequence). The CDR3 length is 15 residues. J lost 5 bases, V lost 4 bases, and 11 bases had no gene match. CDR3: CASSSSGGKWNEQYF. The CDR3 coding sequence is TGTGCCAGCAGCTCCTCAGGGGGAAAATGGAACGAGCAGTACTTC. Full variable domain (rest looked up from reference TRBV7-9 and TRBJ2-7): DTGVSQNPRHKITKRGQNVTFRCDPISEHNRLYWYRQTLGQGPEFLTYFQNEAQLEKSRLLSDRFSAERPKGSFSTLEIQRTEQGDSAMYLCASSSSGGKWNEQYFGPGTRLTVT.

The chain has TRBV11-3 and TRBJ2-5; 9 nucleotides match TRBD2. The length of the CDR3 is 14 residues. V shed 8 bases and J 5 bases; nucleotides not matched to a gene: 9. In germline, CDR1 is SGHNT, CDR2 YENEEA. The CDR3 loop is CASRQRGAPETQYF. The CDR3 region has the DNA TGTGCCAGCCGCCAGCGGGGGGCCCCCGAGACCCAGTACTTC.

This rearrangement joins TRBV6-5 to TRBJ2-7; 9 bases align to TRBD1. The ends lost 2 bases at V and 4 bases at J; junction bases unmatched: 3. CDR3 size: 14 residues. Per the germline V gene, CDR1 is MNHEY and CDR2 is SVGAGI. CDR3 loop: CASSYGQGWYEQYF. In DNA form, the CDR3 reads TGTGCCAGCAGTTACGGACAGGGGTGGTACGAGCAGTACTTC.

This chain links TRBV5-8 with TRBJ1-1; D remains unclear. Germline lookup yields CDR1 SGHTS and CDR2 YDEGEE. V was clipped by 3 bases and J by 11 bases, with 17 bases between them. The CDR3 extends over 13 amino acids. The chain's CDR3 is CASSSYLGRTAFF. The CDR3 DNA follows: TGTGCCAGCAGCTCATACTTAGGAAGGACGGCTTTCTTT.

The V gene is TRBV24-1, the J gene TRBJ2-5; D is unresolved. Trimming took 2 bases from V and 3 from J, leaving 12 bases between them. CDR3 size: 15 residues. From germline, CDR1 is KGHDR and CDR2 SFDVKD. CDR3: CATSDSREGKETQYF. DNA of the CDR3: TGTGCCACCAGTGATTCCCGAGAAGGGAAAGAGACCCAGTACTTC.

The chain combines TRBV5-1 with TRBJ2-3; D is unclear. CDR1 and CDR2 from the germline V gene are SGHRS and YFSETQ. V lost 0 bases, J lost 4 bases, and 9 bases lay in between. The CDR3 totals 14 residues. The CDR3 nucleotides are TGCGCCAGCAGCTTGGCGTTAGCCGCAGATACGCAGTATTTT. Protein: CASSLALAADTQYF.

This clone has only one observation. The rearrangement links TRBV18 to TRBJ1-1; no definite D call. CDR1 KGHSH and CDR2 LQKENI come from the germline V gene. CDR3 length: 16 amino acids. The V gene lost 2 bases and the J gene lost 1 base, with 14 bases spanning the gap. The CDR3 here is CASSPMGPLGNTEAFF. The CDR3 DNA follows: TGTGCCAGCTCACCAATGGGTCCCCTTGGGAACACTGAAGCTTTCTTT.